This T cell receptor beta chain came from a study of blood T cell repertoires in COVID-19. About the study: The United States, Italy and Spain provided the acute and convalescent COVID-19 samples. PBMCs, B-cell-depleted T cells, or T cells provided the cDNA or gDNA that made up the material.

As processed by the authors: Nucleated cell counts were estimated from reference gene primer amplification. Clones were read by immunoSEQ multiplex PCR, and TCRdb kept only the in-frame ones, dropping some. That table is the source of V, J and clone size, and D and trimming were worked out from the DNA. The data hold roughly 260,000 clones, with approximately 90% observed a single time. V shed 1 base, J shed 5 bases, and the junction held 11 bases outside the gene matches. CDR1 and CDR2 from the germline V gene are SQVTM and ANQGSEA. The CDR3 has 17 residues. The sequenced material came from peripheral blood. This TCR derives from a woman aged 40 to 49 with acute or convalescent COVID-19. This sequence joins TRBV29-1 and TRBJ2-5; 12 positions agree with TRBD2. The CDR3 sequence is CSVEGRRTSGESETQYF. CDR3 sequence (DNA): TGCAGCGTTGAAGGGAGACGGACTAGCGGGGAGAGTGAGACCCAGTACTTC.